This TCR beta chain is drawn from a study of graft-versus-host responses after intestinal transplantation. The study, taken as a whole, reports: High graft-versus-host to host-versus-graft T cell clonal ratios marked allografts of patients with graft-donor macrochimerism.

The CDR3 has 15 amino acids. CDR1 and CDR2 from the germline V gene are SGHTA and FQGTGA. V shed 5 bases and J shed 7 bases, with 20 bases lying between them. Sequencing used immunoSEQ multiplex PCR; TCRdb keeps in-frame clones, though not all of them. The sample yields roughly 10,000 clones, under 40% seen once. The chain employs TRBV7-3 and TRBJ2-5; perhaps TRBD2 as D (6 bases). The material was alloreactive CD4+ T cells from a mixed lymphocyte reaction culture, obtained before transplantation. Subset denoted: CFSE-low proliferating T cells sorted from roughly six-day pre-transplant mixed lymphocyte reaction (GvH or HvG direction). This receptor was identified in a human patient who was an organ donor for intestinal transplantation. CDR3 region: CASSPRAGTGGTQYF. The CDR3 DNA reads TGTGCCAGCAGCCCCCGCGCGGGGACCGGGGGGACCCAGTACTTC.